This T cell receptor beta chain was sequenced in a study of T-cell memory formation after mild COVID-19. Overall study context: Most TCR clusters belonged to a single donor. General study findings and limits: Largely, contracting CD4+ clones fell within CM and EM, and contracting CD8+ clones within EMRA.

This clonotype was seen repeatedly, ten times or more. Its specificity is not known. At one boundary the junction diverges from the germline segment, which might be a read error. From 5'RACE with constant-segment primers came TCR alpha and TCR beta cDNA libraries that carried sample barcodes and UMIs. TCRdb passed the 5' RACE reads through MiXCR, listing each CDR3 protein once. This sample has almost 550,000 distinct CDR3 sequences, with about a fifth found just once. Germline V CDR1 and CDR2: KGHSH, LQKENI. This CDR3 comprises 12 residues. Sequencing was performed on PBMCs or a T cell subset sorted from them (not recorded which). This TCR came from an adult woman who had mild COVID-19 (a few samples of this study predate the infection). Cell type and time point are not known. The genes are TRBV18 and TRBJ2-3; D is unresolved. The CDR3 sequence: CASSPGTDTQYF. The CDR3 nucleotides are TGCGCCAGCAGCCCCGGGACAGATACGCAGTATTTT. The variable domain in full, with the rest retrieved from reference TRBV18 and TRBJ2-3, is NAGVMQNPRHLVRRRGQEARLRCSPMKGHSHVYWYRQLPEEGLKFMVYLQKENIIDESGMPKERFSAEFPKEGPSILRIQQVVRGDSAAYFCASSPGTDTQYFGPGTRLTVL.